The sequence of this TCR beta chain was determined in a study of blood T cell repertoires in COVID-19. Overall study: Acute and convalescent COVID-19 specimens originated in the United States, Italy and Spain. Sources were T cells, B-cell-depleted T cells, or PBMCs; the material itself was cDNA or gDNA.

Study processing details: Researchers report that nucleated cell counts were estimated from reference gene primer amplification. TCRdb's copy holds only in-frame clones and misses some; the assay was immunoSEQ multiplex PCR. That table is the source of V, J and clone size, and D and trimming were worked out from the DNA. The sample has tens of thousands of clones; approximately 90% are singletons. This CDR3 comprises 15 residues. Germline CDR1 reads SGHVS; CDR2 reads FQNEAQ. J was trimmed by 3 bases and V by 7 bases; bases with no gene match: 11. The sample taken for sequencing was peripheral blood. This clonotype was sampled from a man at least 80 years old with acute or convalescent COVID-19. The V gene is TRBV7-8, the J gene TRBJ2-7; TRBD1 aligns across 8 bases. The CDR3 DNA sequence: TGTGCCAGCAAAAGTTCGGGGACAGGTGTCTACGAGCAGTACTTC. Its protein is CASKSSGTGVYEQYF. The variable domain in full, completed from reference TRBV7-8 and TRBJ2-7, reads GAGVSQSPRYKVAKRGQDVALRCDPISGHVSLFWYQQALGQGPEFLTYFQNEAQLDKSGLPSDRFFAERPEGSVSTLKIQRTQQEDSAVYLCASKSSGTGVYEQYFGPGTRLTVT.